This T cell receptor beta chain was observed in a study of shared clonotypes between healthy human individuals. Generated by immunoSEQ multiplex PCR, the TCRdb table keeps only in-frame clones and is missing some. The sample yields hundreds of thousands of clones, roughly 79% seen once. The material sequenced was PBMCs. The TCR originated in a woman aged 40 to 50 in good health. Some clones in this sample may be carry-over from other donors' samples.

CDR3 in amino acids: CASSPTREGETQYF. CDR3 sequence (DNA): TGCGCCAGCAGCCCGACTCGGGAGGGGGAGACCCAGTACTTC. V gene TRBV5-1 combines with J gene TRBJ2-5; 8 bases fit TRBD2. CDR1 is SGHRS, CDR2 YFSETQ, per germline. The CDR3 runs 14 residues. V lost 4 bases to trimming and J lost 5 bases; unmatched junction nucleotides: 7.